These 20 T cell receptor beta chains came from one sample sequenced in a study of early T cells in non-severe SARS-CoV-2 infection. MiXCR, applied by TCRdb to the 5' RACE reads, yields one record per CDR3 protein. The data contain 70,000 to 95,000 distinct CDR3 sequences, 14% to 15% of them singletons. The specimen sequenced was whole blood. The source is an adult who was a healthcare worker with PCR-confirmed SARS-CoV-2 infection or an uninfected control (not recorded which).

This clonotype was counted ten times or more. V gene TRBV28 combines with J gene TRBJ2-5, with D unclear. Germline assignment: CDR1 MDHEN and CDR2 SYDVKM. V lost 3 bases, J lost 5 bases, and 13 bases lay in between. This CDR3 spans 14 amino acids. CDR3 sequence (DNA): TGTGCCAGCAGTTTCGGCATGGTAGGGGAGACCCAGTACTTC. Residues: CASSFGMVGETQYF. The full variable domain, completed using reference TRBV28 and TRBJ2-5, is DVKVTQSSRYLVKRTGEKVFLECVQDMDHENMFWYRQDPGLGLRLIYFSYDVKMKEKGDIPEGYSVSREKKERFSLILESASTNQTSMYLCASSFGMVGETQYFGPGTRLLVL.

J is TRBJ1-1 and V is TRBV29-1; D gene ambiguous. The length of the CDR3 is 13 residues. Germline V lookup: CDR1 SQVTM, CDR2 ANQGSEA. The germline V and J ends were trimmed by 4 bases and 0 bases, with 9 bases remaining between them. CDR3 loop: CSVGKLMNTEAFF. CDR3 bases: TGCAGCGTTGGTAAGCTTATGAACACTGAAGCTTTCTTT. Supplemented by reference TRBV29-1 and TRBJ1-1, the full variable domain reads SAVISQKPSRDICQRGTSLTIQCQVDSQVTMMFWYRQQPGQSLTLIATANQGSEATYESGFVIDKFPISRPNLTFSTLTVSNMSPEDSSIYLCSVGKLMNTEAFFGQGTRLTVV.

Many counts were recorded for this clonotype. V and J are TRBV2 and TRBJ2-5; 14 bases match TRBD2. The J segment lost 4 bases and the V segment lost 3 bases, leaving 13 bases of the junction unmatched. Germline CDR1 reads SNHLY; CDR2 reads FYNNEI. The CDR3 has 19 amino acids. CDR3 nucleotide sequence: TGTGCCAGCAGTGACAAGCGAGGACTAGCGGGGGGCTTAGGAGAGACCCAGTACTTC. This sequence encodes CASSDKRGLAGGLGETQYF.

The chain recombines TRBV5-1 with TRBJ2-7; no clear D. The CDR3 has 16 amino acids. Germline V gene lookup returns CDR1 SGHRS and CDR2 YFSETQ. Trimming took off 4 bases at V and 0 bases at J, with 17 bases between the two ends. CDR3 region: CASSPTSPYNSYEQYF. Here the CDR3 DNA reads TGCGCCAGCAGCCCCACAAGTCCATACAACTCCTACGAGCAGTACTTC.

This clonotype showed up just a few times. The chain combines TRBV24-1 with TRBJ2-2, with D possibly matching TRBD1 (7 bases). The V end lost 7 bases, the J end lost 6 bases, and 11 bases lay between the germline ends. This CDR3 region has 13 residues. In germline, CDR1 is KGHDR, CDR2 SFDVKD. The CDR3 DNA reads TGTGCCACCAGCACAGGGGAGGCCGGGGAGCTGTTTTTT. It specifies CATSTGEAGELFF.

This clonotype showed up many times. The chain uses TRBV24-1 and TRBJ1-2; 7 bases align to TRBD1. Germline V lookup: CDR1 KGHDR, CDR2 SFDVKD. This CDR3 is built from 11 residues. V trimming: 5 bases; J trimming: 13 bases; junction bases outside the gene matches: 6. CDR3 in amino acids: CATSGTGARTF. CDR3 bases: TGTGCCACCAGTGGGACAGGCGCACGCACCTTC.

This clonotype was counted only a few times. V gene TRBV18 combines with J gene TRBJ1-2; no definite D call. V shed 2 bases and J shed 2 bases, with 12 bases lying between them. This CDR3 spans 15 amino acids. Germline V gives CDR1 KGHSH, CDR2 LQKENI. CDR3: CASSPGQMSNYGYTF. In DNA, the CDR3 is TGTGCCAGCTCACCAGGGCAAATGTCCAACTATGGCTACACCTTC.

This clonotype showed up many times. V is TRBV6-5 and J is TRBJ2-4; D is uncertain. This CDR3 has 15 residues. The germline V and J ends were trimmed by 2 bases and 2 bases, with 10 bases remaining between them. Germline V lookup: CDR1 MNHEY, CDR2 SVGAGI. This CDR3 reads CASSYRRSSKNIQYF. The CDR3 DNA reads TGTGCCAGCAGTTACCGTAGATCGTCCAAAAACATTCAGTACTTC.

This clonotype appeared a few times. The rearrangement joins TRBV10-3 to TRBJ2-7; D is unclear. Looked up from germline, CDR1 is ENHRY and CDR2 is SYGVKD. This CDR3 contains 15 residues. The V end was cut by 3 bases, the J end by 3 bases, with 15 bases between. The chain's CDR3 is CAISDERARYYEQYF. CDR3 coding DNA: TGTGCCATCAGTGACGAGCGTGCCCGTTACTACGAGCAGTACTTC.

This clonotype was seen a handful of times. V usage is TRBV28 and J usage is TRBJ2-2; possibly TRBD1 for D (6 bases). The germline V gene has CDR1 MDHEN and CDR2 SYDVKM. CDR3 size: 15 residues. V was trimmed by 11 bases and J by 1 base, leaving 17 bases between them. The CDR3 loop reads CAAKGPGVNTGELFF. In DNA form, the CDR3 reads TGTGCCGCCAAAGGGCCAGGGGTGAACACCGGGGAGCTGTTTTTT.

The rearrangement links TRBV3-1 to TRBJ2-7, with D unresolved. V was clipped by 2 bases and J by 0 bases, with 8 bases between them. In germline, CDR1 is LGHDT, CDR2 YNNKEL (reference sequence). The CDR3 covers 14 residues. CDR3: CASSQQLSSYEQYF. The CDR3, as DNA: TGTGCCAGCAGCCAACAACTCTCCTCCTACGAGCAGTACTTC.

This chain connects TRBV3-1 to TRBJ2-2, with D perhaps matching TRBD2 (5 bases). The CDR3 consists of 14 residues. CDR1 is LGHDT, CDR2 YNNKEL, per germline (reference sequence). Trimming took 1 base from V and 3 from J, leaving 6 bases between them. CDR3 nucleotide sequence: TGTGCCAGCAGCCAAGCCGGGGACACCGGGGAGCTGTTTTTT. Amino acid sequence: CASSQAGDTGELFF.

The rearrangement links TRBV20-1 to TRBJ2-7, with TRBD2 matching over 10 bases. Germline values: CDR1 DFQATT, CDR2 SNEGSKA (reference sequence). With V trimmed by 3 bases and J by 4 bases, 9 bases remained unmatched. The CDR3 spans 15 residues. CDR3 amino acids: CSASSILAGTYEQYF. CDR3 DNA: TGCAGTGCTAGCTCTATACTAGCGGGGACTTACGAGCAGTACTTC.

This clonotype appeared a few times. The CDR3 DNA follows: TGTGCCAGCAGTTACCGAAACTCTGGGGCCAACGTCCTGACTTTC. This translates into CASSYRNSGANVLTF. The chain joins TRBV6-2 or TRBV6-3 to TRBJ2-6; D ambiguous. Trimming removed 2 bases at V and 0 bases at J, with 5 bases between. This CDR3 has 15 amino acids. Germline lookup yields CDR1 MNHEY and CDR2 SVGEGT.

This clonotype has a count of ten or more. This chain uses TRBV12-3 or TRBV12-4 with TRBJ1-6; D gene ambiguous. The CDR3 is made up of 16 amino acids. V was pared by 3 bases and J by 0 bases, with 9 bases between. CDR3 sequence: CASSFGFSSYNSPLHF. As DNA, the CDR3 is TGTGCCAGCAGTTTTGGCTTTAGCTCCTATAATTCACCCCTCCACTTT.

V gene TRBV5-1 combines with J gene TRBJ2-1; 8 bases fit TRBD2. The CDR3 consists of 14 residues. With 0 bases clipped from V and 7 bases from J, the junction kept 3 bases outside the gene matches. Germline V gene sequence: CDR1 SGHRS, CDR2 YFSETQ. CDR3 DNA sequence: TGCGCCAGCAGCTTGGTTGCTAGCGGGAATGAGCAGTTCTTC. Its translation is CASSLVASGNEQFF.

This clonotype was seen ten or more times. The J gene is TRBJ2-1, the V gene TRBV7-3; TRBD2 is a possible D gene (6 bases). Germline CDR1 and CDR2: SGHTA and FQGTGA. Trimming cost V 5 bases and J 6 bases, with 11 bases left between them. The CDR3 has 13 residues. The CDR3 coding sequence is TGTGCCAGCAGCATGGGACTCATCAATGAGCAGTTCTTC. As protein: CASSMGLINEQFF.

There are a few counts of this clonotype. This chain's CDR3 is CASSLIGQGTYEQYF. The CDR3 DNA reads TGTGCCAGCAGCTTAATAGGGCAGGGGACCTACGAGCAGTACTTC. The chain joins TRBV11-2 to TRBJ2-7; TRBD1 is a possible D gene (6 bases). The CDR3 spans 15 residues. Germline CDR1 is SGHAT and CDR2 is FQNNGV. The V end was cut by 2 bases, the J end by 2 bases, with 13 bases between.

This clonotype has a count of ten or more. The V gene is TRBV6-6, the J gene TRBJ2-7; possible D gene TRBD2, 6 bases. CDR1 and CDR2 from the germline V gene are MNHNY and SVGAGI (reference sequence). The CDR3 covers 14 residues. V was clipped by 2 bases and J by 5 bases, with 13 bases between them. The CDR3 is CASSYVGGTNEQYF. The CDR3 nucleotides read TGTGCCAGCAGTTACGTTGGAGGGACCAACGAGCAGTACTTC.

This clonotype was seen a few times. This CDR3 is CASSLRQGTEAFF. The CDR3 DNA reads as TGTGCCAGCAGCTTAAGACAGGGCACTGAAGCTTTCTTT. This chain uses TRBV7-2 with TRBJ1-1; 7 bases map to TRBD1. V lost 2 bases and J lost 4; bases outside the gene matches: 1. The length of the CDR3 is 13 residues. The V gene's germline CDR1 is SGHTA and CDR2 FQGNSA.